This TCR beta chain appears in the sequencing data of a study of blood T cells in healthy people across ages. This clonotype has ten or more counts. Primers used in a second PCR of roughly 6 to 12 cycles were a sample-barcoded 5' primer and a J-beta primer mix. Carrying 12 random nucleotides, a template-switch adaptor labeled each individual cDNA molecule. One entry per CDR3 protein results from TCRdb running MiXCR on the 5' RACE reads. The table shows around 670,000 distinct CDR3 sequences, with about 30% occurring only once. Healthy Caucasian individuals from Russia aged about 6 to 95 were enrolled as donors. Each sample used at least 6.5 million PBMCs. Trimming stripped 4 bases from V and 5 bases from J, with 3 bases between. Germline V gene sequence: CDR1 SGHTA, CDR2 FQGNSA. This CDR3 is built from 12 residues.

The specimen was blood. The source is a woman older than 75 in good health. The rearrangement links TRBV7-2 to TRBJ1-6; D is unresolved. The CDR3: CASSSNNSPLHF. CDR3 nucleotides: TGTGCCAGCAGCTCGAATAATTCACCCCTCCACTTT.